These 9 T cell receptor beta chains came from one sample sequenced in a study of blood T cells in healthy people across ages. Through a sample-barcoded 5' primer and a J-beta primer mix, a second PCR was run for roughly 7 to 12 cycles. TCRdb processed the 5' RACE reads anew with MiXCR; each CDR3 protein has one entry. The sample has about 1.6 million distinct CDR3 sequences, about 31% seen once. Material for sequencing was blood. Receptors were obtained from a woman in her twenties or thirties in good health.

CDR3 region: CASSAGGLEGLNIQYF. CDR3 DNA: TGTGCCAGCAGCGCGGGGGGTCTCGAGGGCCTGAACATTCAGTACTTC. V usage is TRBV27 and J usage is TRBJ2-4, with TRBD2 matching 8 bases. The CDR3 length is 16 residues. With V trimmed by 6 bases and J by 7 bases, 14 bases remained unmatched. Germline CDR1 is MNHEY and CDR2 is SMNVEV (reference sequence).

This clonotype was counted a few times. The chain couples TRBV4-1 to TRBJ2-1; tentative D call: TRBD1 (6 bases). Germline lookup yields CDR1 MGHRA and CDR2 YSYEKL. Trimming removed 2 bases at V and 8 bases at J, with 16 bases between. The CDR3 spans 15 residues. CDR3 coding DNA: TGCGCCAGCAGCCAAACCCCCGGGACAAAATATGAGCAGTTCTTC. It codes for CASSQTPGTKYEQFF.

The chain employs TRBV12-5 and TRBJ1-1; D unresolved. The germline V and J ends were trimmed by 1 base and 7 bases, with 4 bases remaining between them. CDR1 is LGHNT, CDR2 FRNRAP, per germline. The CDR3 is made up of 11 amino acids. The CDR3 nucleotides read TGTGCTAGTGGTTTGGGCAGTGAAGCTTTCTTT. Translating gives CASGLGSEAFF.

The chain is built from TRBV2 and TRBJ1-2; unclear D gene. This CDR3 has 14 amino acids. Germline values: CDR1 SNHLY, CDR2 FYNNEI. The ends were cut back, 6 bases at V and 8 bases at J, with 19 bases in the middle. The CDR3 nucleotides read TGTGCCAGCAGCCCCGGGAAGGATCTGGGCGGCTACACCTTC. Its protein product is CASSPGKDLGGYTF.

This clonotype was seen more than once but under ten times. The chain joins TRBV3-1 to TRBJ2-5; D is possibly TRBD2 (5 bases). V gave up 4 bases and J gave up 2 bases, with 17 bases separating them. The germline V gene encodes CDR1 LGHDT and CDR2 YNNKEL (reference sequence). CDR3 size: 16 residues. In DNA form, the CDR3 reads TGTGCCAGCAGCCGACTCGGGATCGGGGAACAAGAGACCCAGTACTTC. This sequence encodes CASSRLGIGEQETQYF.

V usage is TRBV29-1 and J usage is TRBJ2-3, with D possibly TRBD1 on 5 matching bases. The CDR3 spans 13 residues. The V gene lost 5 bases and the J gene lost 2 bases, with 11 bases spanning the gap. Germline V gene sequence: CDR1 SQVTM, CDR2 ANQGSEA. The CDR3 sequence is CSVTQTATDTQYF. The CDR3, as DNA: TGCAGCGTTACCCAGACAGCCACAGATACGCAGTATTTT.

The chain is built from TRBV2 and TRBJ1-2, with D maybe TRBD1 (6 bases). The CDR3 extends over 14 amino acids. From germline, CDR1 is SNHLY and CDR2 FYNNEI. V was shortened by 2 bases and J by 3 bases, with 10 bases between the two germline ends. The CDR3 loop is CASSETGKDYGYTF. CDR3 nucleotides: TGTGCCAGCAGTGAAACAGGGAAGGACTATGGCTACACCTTC.

This clonotype was counted at least ten times. V and J are TRBV5-1 and TRBJ2-7; a possible D gene is TRBD2 (7 bases). CDR3 length: 14 residues. V was shortened by 0 bases and J by 4 bases, with 11 bases between the two germline ends. The germline V gene encodes CDR1 SGHRS and CDR2 YFSETQ. CDR3 bases: TGCGCCAGCAGCTTGGGCGGGGGCCTTTACGAGCAGTACTTC. Translating it yields CASSLGGGLYEQYF.

The rearrangement uses TRBV27 and TRBJ1-1, with D unresolved. Germline CDR1 is MNHEY and CDR2 is SMNVEV (reference sequence). This CDR3 is built from 14 residues. The V end was cut by 6 bases, the J end by 0 bases, with 11 bases between. Here the CDR3 reads CASSLTVLNTEAFF. The DNA for the CDR3 is TGTGCCAGCAGCCTGACGGTTCTGAACACTGAAGCTTTCTTT.